The present T cell receptor (beta chain) was sequenced within a study of blood T cell repertoires in COVID-19. Across the whole study: Acute-phase and convalescent COVID-19 samples originated in the United States, Italy and Spain.

The table came from immunoSEQ multiplex PCR; TCRdb's copy has only in-frame clones and leaves some out. Of 90,000 to 120,000 clones listed, just under 95% are singletons. The CDR3 totals 14 residues. Trimming took 5 bases from V and 0 from J; bases not matched to a gene: 1. Germline V gene sequence: CDR1 KGHSH, CDR2 LQKENI. Material for sequencing was peripheral blood. This TCR was sampled from a man between 65 and 85 years old with acute or convalescent COVID-19. This sequence joins TRBV18 and TRBJ2-7; 10 bases fit TRBD2. Here the CDR3 reads CASSTSGASYEQYF. The CDR3 region has the DNA TGTGCCAGCTCAACTAGCGGGGCCTCCTACGAGCAGTACTTC.